Listed below are T cell receptor beta chains from one sample, sequenced in a study of cytomegalovirus exposure and HLA in healthy donors. The method was immunoSEQ multiplex PCR; TCRdb's version includes in-frame clones alone and lacks a portion of them. The sample lists 100,000 to 150,000 clones, approximately 80% occurring once. Sequencing input: PBMCs. The receptors derive from a woman aged 60 to 75 in good health and CMV-seronegative. The CDR3 runs from the conserved cysteine through the conserved F or W. A D gene is named only where the DNA matches it firmly. A row's size may be missing; if present it is once, few, many or a size class.

d_call: TRBD1; j_call: TRBJ2-3; cdr3_length: 15; v_call: TRBV7-9; clone_size: -; cdr3_nt: TGTGCCAGCAGCTCGCCGGGACAGGGGATAGATACGCAGTATTTT; cdr3_aa: CASSSPGQGIDTQYF
d_call: -; j_call: TRBJ1-4; cdr3_length: 15; v_call: TRBV7-9; clone_size: -; cdr3_nt: TGTGCCAGCAGCTTTTATTTGTCCCGGGAGGAAAAACTGTTTTTT; cdr3_aa: CASSFYLSREEKLFF
d_call: TRBD1; j_call: TRBJ2-7; cdr3_length: 12; v_call: TRBV10-2; clone_size: once; cdr3_nt: TGCGCCAGCAGGGACAGGTACTACGAGCAGTACTTC; cdr3_aa: CASRDRYYEQYF
d_call: -; j_call: TRBJ1-2; cdr3_length: 15; v_call: TRBV29-1; clone_size: -; cdr3_nt: TGCAGCGTTGAATTAGATGTTTGGGCCAACGCGGGCTACACCTTC; cdr3_aa: CSVELDVWANAGYTF
d_call: -; j_call: TRBJ2-7; cdr3_length: 12; v_call: TRBV11-2; clone_size: -; cdr3_nt: TGTGCCAGCAGTTTAGCATCCTACGAGCAGTACTTC; cdr3_aa: CASSLASYEQYF
d_call: -; j_call: TRBJ1-2; cdr3_length: 15; v_call: TRBV14; clone_size: -; cdr3_nt: TGTGCCAGCAGCCAAGATCCATTCCGAGCGTTAGGCTACACCTTC; cdr3_aa: CASSQDPFRALGYTF
d_call: -; j_call: TRBJ2-7; cdr3_length: 15; v_call: TRBV4-1; clone_size: once; cdr3_nt: TGCGCCAGCAGCCAAGGGCAGGGTTGGTCCTACGAGCAGTACTTC; cdr3_aa: CASSQGQGWSYEQYF
d_call: TRBD2; j_call: TRBJ2-7; cdr3_length: 17; v_call: TRBV9; clone_size: -; cdr3_nt: TGTGCCAGCAGCCCCCGGGAGGGATCTCCCAGGCCTGACGAGCAGTACTTC; cdr3_aa: CASSPREGSPRPDEQYF
d_call: TRBD2; j_call: TRBJ2-7; cdr3_length: 16; v_call: TRBV9; clone_size: -; cdr3_nt: TGTGCCAGCAGCGTAGGTGGCGGGAGGGCCCTCTACGAGCAGTACTTC; cdr3_aa: CASSVGGGRALYEQYF
d_call: TRBD1; j_call: TRBJ2-2; cdr3_length: 16; v_call: TRBV6-1; clone_size: -; cdr3_nt: TGTGCCAGCAGTGCCTGGACAGGGTATAACTCCGGGGAGCTGTTTTTT; cdr3_aa: CASSAWTGYNSGELFF
d_call: -; j_call: TRBJ2-7; cdr3_length: 15; v_call: TRBV5-8; clone_size: -; cdr3_nt: TGTGCCAGCAGCTGGGCAGGGACTCTCTCCTACGAGCAGTACTTC; cdr3_aa: CASSWAGTLSYEQYF
d_call: TRBD2; j_call: TRBJ2-1; cdr3_length: 15; v_call: TRBV5-1; clone_size: once; cdr3_nt: TGCGCCAGCAGCTTAGCGGGAGGGCCGGTGGGTGAGCAGTTCTTC; cdr3_aa: CASSLAGGPVGEQFF
d_call: TRBD2; j_call: TRBJ2-7; cdr3_length: 16; v_call: TRBV5-1; clone_size: few; cdr3_nt: TGCGCCAGCAGCTTGGCCGGAGTAGCGGGAGGTTACGAGCAGTACTTC; cdr3_aa: CASSLAGVAGGYEQYF
d_call: -; j_call: TRBJ1-1; cdr3_length: 15; v_call: TRBV28; clone_size: -; cdr3_nt: TGTGCCAGCAGCCTGACAGCAACAACCAACACTGAAGCTTTCTTT; cdr3_aa: CASSLTATTNTEAFF
d_call: TRBD1; j_call: TRBJ1-6; cdr3_length: 16; v_call: TRBV9; clone_size: once; cdr3_nt: TGTGCCAGCAGCGTAGGCGACGGACAGGGAAGTTCACCCCTCCACTTT; cdr3_aa: CASSVGDGQGSSPLHF
d_call: TRBD1; j_call: TRBJ2-7; cdr3_length: 15; v_call: TRBV5-4; clone_size: -; cdr3_nt: TGTGCCAGCAGCCCCCCAGGGGGCTCTTCCTACGAGCAGTACTTC; cdr3_aa: CASSPPGGSSYEQYF
d_call: -; j_call: TRBJ2-4; cdr3_length: 14; v_call: TRBV6-1; clone_size: -; cdr3_nt: TGTGCCAGCACCCCCCCGACACGCCTAAACATTCAGTACTTC; cdr3_aa: CASTPPTRLNIQYF
d_call: -; j_call: TRBJ2-7; cdr3_length: 15; v_call: TRBV10-3; clone_size: -; cdr3_nt: TGTGCCATCAGCGGGGGGGGACAGGGCTCCTACGAGCAGTACTTC; cdr3_aa: CAISGGGQGSYEQYF
d_call: TRBD2; j_call: TRBJ2-7; cdr3_length: 14; v_call: TRBV7-2; clone_size: once; cdr3_nt: TGTGCCAGCAGTGGACTAGCGGATCCCTACGAGCAGTACTTC; cdr3_aa: CASSGLADPYEQYF
d_call: TRBD1; j_call: TRBJ1-1; cdr3_length: 14; v_call: TRBV30; clone_size: -; cdr3_nt: TGTGCCTGGAGTACATGGGACAGGGGTACTGAAGCTTTCTTT; cdr3_aa: CAWSTWDRGTEAFF
d_call: TRBD1; j_call: TRBJ2-7; cdr3_length: 15; v_call: TRBV28; clone_size: -; cdr3_nt: TGTGCCAGCAGTCTCGGACAGGATAGTTCCTACGAGCAGTACTTC; cdr3_aa: CASSLGQDSSYEQYF
d_call: TRBD2; j_call: TRBJ2-3; cdr3_length: 14; v_call: TRBV5-1; clone_size: -; cdr3_nt: TGCGCCAGCAGCTCAGGACTAGCATCAGATACGCAGTATTTT; cdr3_aa: CASSSGLASDTQYF
d_call: -; j_call: TRBJ1-4; cdr3_length: 14; v_call: TRBV5-1; clone_size: -; cdr3_nt: TGCGCCAGCAGCTTACAGGGTTCTAATGAAAAACTGTTTTTT; cdr3_aa: CASSLQGSNEKLFF
d_call: -; j_call: TRBJ2-2; cdr3_length: 16; v_call: TRBV19; clone_size: -; cdr3_nt: TGTGCCAGTAGTATAGGGAGGGAGTTAAACACCGGGGAGCTGTTTTTT; cdr3_aa: CASSIGRELNTGELFF
d_call: TRBD1; j_call: TRBJ2-7; cdr3_length: 13; v_call: TRBV18; clone_size: -; cdr3_nt: TGTGCCAGCTCCCGCGGACAGGGGGACGAGCAGTACTTC; cdr3_aa: CASSRGQGDEQYF